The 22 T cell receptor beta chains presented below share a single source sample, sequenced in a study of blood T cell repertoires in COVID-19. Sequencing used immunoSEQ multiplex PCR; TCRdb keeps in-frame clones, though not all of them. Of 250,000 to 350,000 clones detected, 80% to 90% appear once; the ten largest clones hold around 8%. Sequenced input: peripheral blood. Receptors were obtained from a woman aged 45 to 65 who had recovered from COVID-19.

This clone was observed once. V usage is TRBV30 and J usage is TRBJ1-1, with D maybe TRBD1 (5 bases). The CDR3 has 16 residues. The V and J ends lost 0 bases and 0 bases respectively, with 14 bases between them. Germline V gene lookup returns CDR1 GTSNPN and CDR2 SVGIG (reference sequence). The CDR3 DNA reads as TGTGCCTGGAGTGTGGGAGGCAGGGTACTGAACACTGAAGCTTTCTTT. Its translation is CAWSVGGRVLNTEAFF.

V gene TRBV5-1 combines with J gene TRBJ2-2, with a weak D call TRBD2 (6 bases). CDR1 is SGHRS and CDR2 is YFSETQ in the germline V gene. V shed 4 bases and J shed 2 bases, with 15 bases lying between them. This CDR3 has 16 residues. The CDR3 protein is CASSPSSTSNTGELFF. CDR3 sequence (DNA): TGCGCCAGCAGCCCCAGCTCTACTAGCAACACCGGGGAGCTGTTTTTT.

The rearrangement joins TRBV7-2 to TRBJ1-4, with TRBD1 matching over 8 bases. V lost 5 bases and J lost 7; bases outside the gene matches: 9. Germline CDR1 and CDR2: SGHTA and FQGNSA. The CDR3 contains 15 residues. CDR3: CASSIGQGGSEKLFF. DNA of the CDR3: TGTGCCAGCAGCATAGGACAGGGTGGGAGTGAAAAACTGTTTTTT.

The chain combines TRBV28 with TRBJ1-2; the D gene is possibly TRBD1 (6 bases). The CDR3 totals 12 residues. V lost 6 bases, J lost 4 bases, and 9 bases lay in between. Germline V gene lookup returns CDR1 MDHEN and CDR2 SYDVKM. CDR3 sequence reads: CASSLGAYGYTF. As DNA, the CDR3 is TGTGCCAGCAGCTTGGGGGCCTATGGCTACACCTTC.

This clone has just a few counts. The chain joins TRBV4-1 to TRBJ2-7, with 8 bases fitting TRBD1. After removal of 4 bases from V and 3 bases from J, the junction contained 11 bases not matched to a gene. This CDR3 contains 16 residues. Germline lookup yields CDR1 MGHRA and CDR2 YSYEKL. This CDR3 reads CASSPYLRGPHYEQYF. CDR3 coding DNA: TGCGCCAGCAGCCCCTATCTCAGGGGGCCACACTACGAGCAGTACTTC.

Here the CDR3 DNA reads TGTGCCAGCAGCTCCGCTAGCGGACACAATGAGCAGTTCTTC. Translating gives CASSSASGHNEQFF. V and J are TRBV13 and TRBJ2-1, with 7 bases matching TRBD2. Trimming took 4 bases from V and 5 from J; bases not matched to a gene: 5. Germline V gene sequence: CDR1 PRHDT, CDR2 FYEKMQ (reference sequence). The CDR3 consists of 14 residues. Full variable domain (rest looked up from reference TRBV13 and TRBJ2-1): AAGVIQSPRHLIKEKRETATLKCYPIPRHDTVYWYQQGPGQDPQFLISFYEKMQSDKGSIPDRFSAQQFSDYHSELNMSSLELGDSALYFCASSSASGHNEQFFGPGTRLTVL.

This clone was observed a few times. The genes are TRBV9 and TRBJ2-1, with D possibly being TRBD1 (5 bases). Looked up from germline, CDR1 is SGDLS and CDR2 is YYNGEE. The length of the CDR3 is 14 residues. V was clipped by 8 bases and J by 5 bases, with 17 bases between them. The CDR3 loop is CASQTHPGNNEQFF. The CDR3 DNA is TGTGCCAGTCAGACCCACCCAGGGAACAATGAGCAGTTCTTC. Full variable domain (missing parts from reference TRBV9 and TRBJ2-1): DSGVTQTPKHLITATGQRVTLRCSPRSGDLSVYWYQQSLDQGLQFLIQYYNGEERAKGNILERFSAQQFPDLHSELNLSSLELGDSALYFCASQTHPGNNEQFFGPGTRLTVL.

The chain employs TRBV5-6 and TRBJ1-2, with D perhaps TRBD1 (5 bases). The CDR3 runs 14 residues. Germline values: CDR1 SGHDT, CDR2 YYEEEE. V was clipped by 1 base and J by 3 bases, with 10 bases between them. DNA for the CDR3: TGTGCCAGCAGCTTGAGCCAGGGTTACTATGGCTACACCTTC. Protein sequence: CASSLSQGYYGYTF.

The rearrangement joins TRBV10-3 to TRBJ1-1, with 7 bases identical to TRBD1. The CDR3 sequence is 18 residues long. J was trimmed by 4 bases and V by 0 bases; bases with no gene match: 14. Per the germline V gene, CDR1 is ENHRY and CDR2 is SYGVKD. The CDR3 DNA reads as TGTGCCATCAGTGAGTCGAGCAGGGGGAAACGAGTTCGCACTGAAGCTTTCTTT. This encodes CAISESSRGKRVRTEAFF.

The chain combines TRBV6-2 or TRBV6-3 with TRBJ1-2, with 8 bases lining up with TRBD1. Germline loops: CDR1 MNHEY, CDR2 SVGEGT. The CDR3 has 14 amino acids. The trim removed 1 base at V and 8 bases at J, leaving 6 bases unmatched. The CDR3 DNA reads TGTGCCAGCAGTTACTTTCAGGGGGCAAGAGGCTACACCTTC. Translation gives CASSYFQGARGYTF.

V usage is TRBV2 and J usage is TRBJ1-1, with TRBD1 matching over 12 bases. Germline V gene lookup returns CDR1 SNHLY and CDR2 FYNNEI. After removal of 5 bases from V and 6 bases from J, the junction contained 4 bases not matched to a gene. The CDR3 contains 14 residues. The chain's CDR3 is CASSPGQGASEAFF. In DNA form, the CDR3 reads TGTGCCAGCAGTCCGGGACAGGGGGCCTCTGAAGCTTTCTTT.

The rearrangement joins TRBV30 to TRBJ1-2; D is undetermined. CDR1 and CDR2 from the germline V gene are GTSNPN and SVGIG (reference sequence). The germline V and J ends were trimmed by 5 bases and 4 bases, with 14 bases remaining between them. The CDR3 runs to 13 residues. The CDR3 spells CAWRLTSVYGYTF. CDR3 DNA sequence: TGTGCCTGGCGCTTAACTAGCGTCTATGGCTACACCTTC.

This CDR3 reads CASSLERRLSSYEQYF. The CDR3 nucleotides are TGTGCCAGCAGCCTTGAGCGGCGATTGAGCTCCTACGAGCAGTACTTC. The rearrangement links TRBV7-2 to TRBJ2-7, with TRBD2 as a possible D gene (5 bases). The CDR3 consists of 16 residues. Trimming removed 5 bases at V and 0 bases at J, with 17 bases between. CDR1 and CDR2 (germline): SGHTA, FQGNSA. Drawing the rest from reference TRBV7-2 and TRBJ2-7, the complete variable domain is GAGVSQSPSNKVTEKGKDVELRCDPISGHTALYWYRQSLGQGLEFLIYFQGNSAPDKSGLPSDRFSAERTGGSVSTLTIQRTQQEDSAVYLCASSLERRLSSYEQYFGPGTRLTVT.

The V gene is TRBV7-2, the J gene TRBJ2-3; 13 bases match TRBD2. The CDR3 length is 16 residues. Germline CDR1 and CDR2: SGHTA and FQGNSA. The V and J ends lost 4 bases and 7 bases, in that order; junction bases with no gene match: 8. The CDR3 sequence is CASSSGPGLAGHTQYF. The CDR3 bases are TGTGCCAGCAGCTCCGGACCGGGACTAGCGGGGCATACGCAGTATTTT. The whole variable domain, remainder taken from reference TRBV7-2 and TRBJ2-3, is GAGVSQSPSNKVTEKGKDVELRCDPISGHTALYWYRQSLGQGLEFLIYFQGNSAPDKSGLPSDRFSAERTGGSVSTLTIQRTQQEDSAVYLCASSSGPGLAGHTQYFGPGTRLTVL.

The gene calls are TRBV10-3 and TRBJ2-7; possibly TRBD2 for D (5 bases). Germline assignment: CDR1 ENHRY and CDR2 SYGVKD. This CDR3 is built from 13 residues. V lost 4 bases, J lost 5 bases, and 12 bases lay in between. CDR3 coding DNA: TGTGCCATCAGTGGAGCCCTCGGGGACGAGCAGTACTTC. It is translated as CAISGALGDEQYF.

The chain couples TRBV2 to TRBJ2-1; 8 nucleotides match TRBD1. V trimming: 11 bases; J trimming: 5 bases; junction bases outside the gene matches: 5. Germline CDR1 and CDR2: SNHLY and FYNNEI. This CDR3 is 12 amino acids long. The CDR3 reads CAGETGDNEQFF. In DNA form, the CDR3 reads TGTGCCGGAGAGACAGGGGACAATGAGCAGTTCTTC.

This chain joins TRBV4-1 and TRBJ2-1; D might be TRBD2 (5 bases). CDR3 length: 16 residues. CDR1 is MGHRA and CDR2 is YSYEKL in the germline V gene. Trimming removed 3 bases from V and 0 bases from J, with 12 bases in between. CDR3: CASSHNGKSSYNEQFF. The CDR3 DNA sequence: TGCGCCAGCAGCCACAACGGGAAGAGCTCCTACAATGAGCAGTTCTTC.

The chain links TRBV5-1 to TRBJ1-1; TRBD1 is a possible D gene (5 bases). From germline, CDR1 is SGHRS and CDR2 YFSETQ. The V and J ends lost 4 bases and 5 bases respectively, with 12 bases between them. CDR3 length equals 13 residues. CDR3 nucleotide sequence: TGCGCCAGCAGCCAAACTGGGGGGACTGAAGCTTTCTTT. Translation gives CASSQTGGTEAFF.

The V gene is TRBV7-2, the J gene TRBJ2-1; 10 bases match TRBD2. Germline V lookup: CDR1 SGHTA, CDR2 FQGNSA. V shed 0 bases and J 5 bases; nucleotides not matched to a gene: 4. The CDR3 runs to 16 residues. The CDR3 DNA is TGTGCCAGCAGCTTAGCCAGCGGGAGGGAAAACAATGAGCAGTTCTTC. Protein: CASSLASGRENNEQFF.

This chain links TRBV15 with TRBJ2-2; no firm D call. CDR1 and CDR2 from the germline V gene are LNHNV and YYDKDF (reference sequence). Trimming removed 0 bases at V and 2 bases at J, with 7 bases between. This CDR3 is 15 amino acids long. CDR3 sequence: CATSRDLSNTGELFF. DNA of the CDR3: TGTGCCACCAGCAGAGATCTCAGTAACACCGGGGAGCTGTTTTTT.

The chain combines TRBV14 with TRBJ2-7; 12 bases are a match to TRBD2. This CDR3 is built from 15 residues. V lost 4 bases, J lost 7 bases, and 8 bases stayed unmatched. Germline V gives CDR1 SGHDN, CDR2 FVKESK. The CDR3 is CASSLRLAGVGEQYF. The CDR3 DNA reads TGTGCCAGCAGCCTAAGACTAGCGGGAGTAGGGGAGCAGTACTTC.

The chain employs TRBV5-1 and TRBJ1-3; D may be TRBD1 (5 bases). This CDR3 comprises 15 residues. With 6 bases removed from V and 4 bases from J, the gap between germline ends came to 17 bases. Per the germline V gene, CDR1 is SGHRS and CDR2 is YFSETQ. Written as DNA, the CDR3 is TGCGCCAGCATGCTTATTGGGGACTCAGGAAACACCATATATTTT. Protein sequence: CASMLIGDSGNTIYF.